A selection of T cell receptor beta chains follows, all from one sample in a study of shared clonotypes between healthy human individuals. TCRdb's table, derived via immunoSEQ multiplex PCR, lists solely in-frame clones and lacks some. Here the sample spans around 600,000 clones, approximately 95% being singletons. Sequenced material: naive CD8+ T cells sorted from blood. The receptors here all came from a woman in her 30s in good health. Each CDR3 is given without its conserved first and last residue. Expanded clones are given a class, and other clones once, few, many or no size at all.

abundance: .; v_gene: TRBV7-9; CDR3aa: ASSPNEQY
abundance: .; v_gene: TRBV6-1; CDR3aa: ANDTEAF
abundance: .; v_gene: TRBV2; CDR3aa: ASSALAGGTYEQY
abundance: .; v_gene: TRBV27; CDR3aa: ASSLGPNYEQY
abundance: .; v_gene: TRBV2; CDR3aa: ASSVFVGGPDPEKLF
abundance: .; v_gene: TRBV11-2; CDR3aa: ASSLGPKWSGRVLEQY
abundance: .; v_gene: TRBV5-6; CDR3aa: ASSLAGGVGETQY
abundance: .; v_gene: TRBV27; CDR3aa: ASSLSRGNTEAF
abundance: .; v_gene: TRBV13; CDR3aa: ASSQTTTENYYEQY
abundance: .; v_gene: TRBV28; CDR3aa: ASSLGHMGLGAKNIQY
abundance: .; v_gene: TRBV11-3; CDR3aa: ASSLRGGDTGELF
abundance: .; v_gene: TRBV5-4; CDR3aa: ASSSNTGGYGYT
abundance: once; v_gene: TRBV28; CDR3aa: ASSFSDRREQY
abundance: .; v_gene: TRBV7-9; CDR3aa: ASRSGVQEVSSYNEQF
abundance: .; v_gene: TRBV19; CDR3aa: ASSIPPGSDTQY
abundance: .; v_gene: TRBV5-4; CDR3aa: ASSLGWKEQY
abundance: .; v_gene: TRBV4-1; CDR3aa: ASSQEGQGRYEQY
abundance: .; v_gene: TRBV28; CDR3aa: ASSPEWHTEAF
abundance: .; v_gene: TRBV29-1; CDR3aa: SVVQGASYEQY
abundance: .; v_gene: TRBV5-1; CDR3aa: ASSRGPPNEQF
abundance: .; v_gene: TRBV30; CDR3aa: AWSVPQTPNYAYEQY
abundance: .; v_gene: TRBV5-1; CDR3aa: ASSLRLAGVSDTQY